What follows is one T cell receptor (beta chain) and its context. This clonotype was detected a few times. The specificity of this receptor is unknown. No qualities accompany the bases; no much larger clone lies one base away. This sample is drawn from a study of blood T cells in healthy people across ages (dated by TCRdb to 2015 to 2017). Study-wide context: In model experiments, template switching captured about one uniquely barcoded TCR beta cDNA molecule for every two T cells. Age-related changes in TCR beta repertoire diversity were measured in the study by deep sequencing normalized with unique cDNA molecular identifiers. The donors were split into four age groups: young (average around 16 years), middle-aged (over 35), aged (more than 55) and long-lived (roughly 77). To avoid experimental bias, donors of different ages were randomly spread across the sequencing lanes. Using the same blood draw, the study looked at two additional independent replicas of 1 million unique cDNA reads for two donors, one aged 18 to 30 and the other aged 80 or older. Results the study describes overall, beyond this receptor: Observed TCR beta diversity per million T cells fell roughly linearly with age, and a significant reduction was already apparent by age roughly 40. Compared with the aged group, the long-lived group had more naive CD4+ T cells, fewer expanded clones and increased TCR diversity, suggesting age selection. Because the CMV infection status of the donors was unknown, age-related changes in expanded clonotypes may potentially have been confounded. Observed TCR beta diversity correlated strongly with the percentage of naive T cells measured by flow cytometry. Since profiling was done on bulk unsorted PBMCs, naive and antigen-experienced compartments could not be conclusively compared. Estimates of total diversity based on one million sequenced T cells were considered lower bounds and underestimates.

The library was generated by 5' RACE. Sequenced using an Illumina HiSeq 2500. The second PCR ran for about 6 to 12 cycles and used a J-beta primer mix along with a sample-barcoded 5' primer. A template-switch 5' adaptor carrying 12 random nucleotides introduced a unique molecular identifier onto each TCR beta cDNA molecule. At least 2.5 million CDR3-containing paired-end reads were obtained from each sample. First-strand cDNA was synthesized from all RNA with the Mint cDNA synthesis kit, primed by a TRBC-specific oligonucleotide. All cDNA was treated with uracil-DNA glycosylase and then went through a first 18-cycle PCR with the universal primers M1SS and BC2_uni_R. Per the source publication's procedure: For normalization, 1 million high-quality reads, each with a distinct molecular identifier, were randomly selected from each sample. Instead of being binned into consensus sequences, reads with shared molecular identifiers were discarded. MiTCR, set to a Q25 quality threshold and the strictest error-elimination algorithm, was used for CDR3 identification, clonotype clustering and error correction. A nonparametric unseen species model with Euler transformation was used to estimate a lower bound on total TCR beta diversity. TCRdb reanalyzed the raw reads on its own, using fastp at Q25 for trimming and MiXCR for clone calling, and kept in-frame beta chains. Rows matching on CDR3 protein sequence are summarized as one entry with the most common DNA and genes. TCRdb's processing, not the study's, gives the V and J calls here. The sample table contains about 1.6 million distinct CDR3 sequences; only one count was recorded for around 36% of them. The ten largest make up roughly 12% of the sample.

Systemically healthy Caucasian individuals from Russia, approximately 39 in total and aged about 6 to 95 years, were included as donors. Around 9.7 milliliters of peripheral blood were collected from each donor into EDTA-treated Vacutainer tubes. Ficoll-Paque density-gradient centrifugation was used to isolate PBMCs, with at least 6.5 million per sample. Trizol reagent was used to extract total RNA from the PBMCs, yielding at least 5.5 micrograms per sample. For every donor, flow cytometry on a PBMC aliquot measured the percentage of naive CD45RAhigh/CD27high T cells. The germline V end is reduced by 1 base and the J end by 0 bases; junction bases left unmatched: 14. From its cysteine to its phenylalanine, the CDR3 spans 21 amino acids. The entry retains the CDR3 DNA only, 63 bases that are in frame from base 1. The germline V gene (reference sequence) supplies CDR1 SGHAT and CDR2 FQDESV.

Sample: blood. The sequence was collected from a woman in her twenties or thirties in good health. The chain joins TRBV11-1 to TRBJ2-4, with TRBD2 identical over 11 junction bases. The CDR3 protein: CASSLETQLAGDTIAKNIQYF. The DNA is TGTGCCAGCAGCTTAGAGACCCAACTAGCGGGAGACACGATAGCCAAAAACATTCAGTACTTC.